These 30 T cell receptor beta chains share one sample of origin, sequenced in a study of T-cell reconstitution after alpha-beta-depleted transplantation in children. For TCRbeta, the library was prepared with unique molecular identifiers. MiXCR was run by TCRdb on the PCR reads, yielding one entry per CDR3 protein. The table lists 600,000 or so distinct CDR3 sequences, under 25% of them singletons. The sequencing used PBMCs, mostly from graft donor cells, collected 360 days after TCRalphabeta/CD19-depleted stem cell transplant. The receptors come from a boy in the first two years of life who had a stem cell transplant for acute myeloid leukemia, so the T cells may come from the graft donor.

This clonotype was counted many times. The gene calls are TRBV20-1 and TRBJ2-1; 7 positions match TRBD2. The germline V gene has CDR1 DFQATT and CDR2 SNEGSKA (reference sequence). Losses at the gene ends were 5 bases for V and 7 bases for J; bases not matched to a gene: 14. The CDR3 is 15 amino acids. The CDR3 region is CSAWNAGGSYNEQFF. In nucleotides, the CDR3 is TGCAGTGCTTGGAATGCCGGGGGGTCTTATAATGAGCAGTTCTTC.

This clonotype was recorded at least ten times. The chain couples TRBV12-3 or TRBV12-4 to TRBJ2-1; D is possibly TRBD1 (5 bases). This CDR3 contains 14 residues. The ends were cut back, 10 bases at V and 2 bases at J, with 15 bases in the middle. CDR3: CATVRQLAYNEQFF. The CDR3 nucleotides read TGTGCCACCGTTCGACAGCTTGCCTACAATGAGCAGTTCTTC.

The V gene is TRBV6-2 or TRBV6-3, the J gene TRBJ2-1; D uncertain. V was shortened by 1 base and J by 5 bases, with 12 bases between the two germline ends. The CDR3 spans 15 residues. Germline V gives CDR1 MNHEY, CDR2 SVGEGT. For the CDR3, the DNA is TGTGCCAGCAGTTACTTAGGGTGGGTGGACAATGAGCAGTTCTTC. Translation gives CASSYLGWVDNEQFF.

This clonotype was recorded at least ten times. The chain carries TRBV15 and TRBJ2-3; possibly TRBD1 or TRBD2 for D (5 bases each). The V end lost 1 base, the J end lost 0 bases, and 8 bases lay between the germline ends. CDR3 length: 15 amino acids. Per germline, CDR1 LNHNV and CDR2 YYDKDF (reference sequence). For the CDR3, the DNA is TGTGCCACCAGCAGAGTAGGGGACAGCACAGATACGCAGTATTTT. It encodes CATSRVGDSTDTQYF.

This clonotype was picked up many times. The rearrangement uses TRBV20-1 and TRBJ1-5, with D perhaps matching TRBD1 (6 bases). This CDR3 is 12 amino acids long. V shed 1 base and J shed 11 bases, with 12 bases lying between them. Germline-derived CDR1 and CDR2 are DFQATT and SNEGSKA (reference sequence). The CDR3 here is CSARAPQGAQHF. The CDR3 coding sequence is TGCAGTGCTAGAGCCCCACAGGGAGCCCAGCATTTT.

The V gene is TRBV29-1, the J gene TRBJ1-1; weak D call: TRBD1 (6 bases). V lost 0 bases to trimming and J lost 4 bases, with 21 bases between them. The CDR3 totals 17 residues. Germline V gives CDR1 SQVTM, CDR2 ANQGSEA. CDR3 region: CSVEDRRTGQIGTEAFF. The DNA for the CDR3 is TGCAGCGTTGAAGATCGGAGAACAGGGCAAATAGGCACTGAAGCTTTCTTT. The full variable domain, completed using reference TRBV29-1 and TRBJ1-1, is SAVISQKPSRDICQRGTSLTIQCQVDSQVTMMFWYRQQPGQSLTLIATANQGSEATYESGFVIDKFPISRPNLTFSTLTVSNMSPEDSSIYLCSVEDRRTGQIGTEAFFGQGTRLTVV.

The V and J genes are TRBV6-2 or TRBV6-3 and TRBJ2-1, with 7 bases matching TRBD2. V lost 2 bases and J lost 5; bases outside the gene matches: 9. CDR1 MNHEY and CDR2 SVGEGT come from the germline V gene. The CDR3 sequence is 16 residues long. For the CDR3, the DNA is TGTGCCAGCAGTTACGTTGGATGGGGGGGAAACAATGAGCAGTTCTTC. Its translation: CASSYVGWGGNNEQFF.

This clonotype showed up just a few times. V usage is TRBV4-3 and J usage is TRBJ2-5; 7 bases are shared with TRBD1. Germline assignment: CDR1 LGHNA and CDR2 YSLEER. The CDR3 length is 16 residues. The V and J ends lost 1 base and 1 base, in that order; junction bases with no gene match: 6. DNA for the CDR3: TGCGCCAGCAGCCAAGGGACGTGGACAGGCCAAGAGACCCAGTACTTC. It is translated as CASSQGTWTGQETQYF.

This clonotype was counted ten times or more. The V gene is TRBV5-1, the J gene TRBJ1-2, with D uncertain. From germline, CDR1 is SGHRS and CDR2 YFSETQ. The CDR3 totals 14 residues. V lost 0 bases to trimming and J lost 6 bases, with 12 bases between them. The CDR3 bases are TGCGCCAGCAGCTTGGAAAGCGGACGCAATGGCTACACCTTC. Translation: CASSLESGRNGYTF.

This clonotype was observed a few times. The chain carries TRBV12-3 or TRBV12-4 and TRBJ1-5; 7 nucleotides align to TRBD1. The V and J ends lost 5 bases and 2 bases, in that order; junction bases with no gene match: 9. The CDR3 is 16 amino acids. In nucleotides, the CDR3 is TGTGCCAGCAGTCCGCGACAGGGCGGGGGCAATCAGCCCCAGCATTTT. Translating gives CASSPRQGGGNQPQHF.

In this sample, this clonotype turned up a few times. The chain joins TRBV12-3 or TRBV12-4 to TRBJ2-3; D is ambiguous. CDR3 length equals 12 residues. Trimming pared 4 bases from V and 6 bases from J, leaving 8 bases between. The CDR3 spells CASSSLADTQYF. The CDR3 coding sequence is TGTGCCAGCAGTTCGCTGGCGGATACGCAGTATTTT.

CDR3 bases: TGTGCCAGCGAGACTAGCGGGGACAATGAGCAGTTCTTC. Its translation is CASETSGDNEQFF. The V and J genes are TRBV12-3 or TRBV12-4 and TRBJ2-1; 11 bases are a match to TRBD2. This CDR3 has 13 amino acids. Losses at the gene ends were 8 bases for V and 5 bases for J; bases not matched to a gene: 2.

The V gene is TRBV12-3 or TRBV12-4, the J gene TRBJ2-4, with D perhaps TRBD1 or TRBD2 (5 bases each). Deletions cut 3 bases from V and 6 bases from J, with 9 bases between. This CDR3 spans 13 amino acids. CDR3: CASSLRGLNIQYF. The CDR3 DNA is TGTGCCAGCAGTTTGAGGGGTCTAAACATTCAGTACTTC.

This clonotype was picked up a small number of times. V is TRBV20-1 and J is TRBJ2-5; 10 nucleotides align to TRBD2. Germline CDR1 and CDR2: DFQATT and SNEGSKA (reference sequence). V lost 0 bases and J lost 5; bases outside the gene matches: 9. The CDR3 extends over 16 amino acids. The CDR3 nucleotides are TGCAGTGCTAGAGATCGACTAGCGGGCCCAGGGGAGACCCAGTACTTC. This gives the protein CSARDRLAGPGETQYF.

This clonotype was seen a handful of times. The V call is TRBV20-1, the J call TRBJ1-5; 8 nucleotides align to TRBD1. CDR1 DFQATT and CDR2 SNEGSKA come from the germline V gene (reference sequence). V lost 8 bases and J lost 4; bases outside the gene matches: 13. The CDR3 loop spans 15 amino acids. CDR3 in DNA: TGCAGTATTAATTCCGGGACAGGAGAAAATCAGCCCCAGCATTTT. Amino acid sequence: CSINSGTGENQPQHF.

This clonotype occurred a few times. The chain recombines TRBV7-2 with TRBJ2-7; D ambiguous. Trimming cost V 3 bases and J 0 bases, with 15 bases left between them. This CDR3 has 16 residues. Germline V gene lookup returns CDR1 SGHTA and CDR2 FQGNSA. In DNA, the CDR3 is TGTGCCAGCAGCTTGTCCCTAGTGTTGTCCTCCTACGAGCAGTACTTC. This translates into CASSLSLVLSSYEQYF.

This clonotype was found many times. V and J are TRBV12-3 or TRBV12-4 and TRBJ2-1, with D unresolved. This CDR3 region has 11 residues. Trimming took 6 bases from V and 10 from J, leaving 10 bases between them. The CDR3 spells CASSVVGEQFF. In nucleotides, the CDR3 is TGTGCCAGCAGCGTAGTCGGCGAGCAGTTCTTC.

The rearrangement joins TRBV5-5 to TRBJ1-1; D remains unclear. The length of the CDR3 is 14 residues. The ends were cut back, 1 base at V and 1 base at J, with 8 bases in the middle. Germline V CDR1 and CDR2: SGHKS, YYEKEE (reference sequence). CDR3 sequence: CASSLWVGNTEAFF. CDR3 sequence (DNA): TGTGCCAGCAGCTTGTGGGTGGGGAACACTGAAGCTTTCTTT.

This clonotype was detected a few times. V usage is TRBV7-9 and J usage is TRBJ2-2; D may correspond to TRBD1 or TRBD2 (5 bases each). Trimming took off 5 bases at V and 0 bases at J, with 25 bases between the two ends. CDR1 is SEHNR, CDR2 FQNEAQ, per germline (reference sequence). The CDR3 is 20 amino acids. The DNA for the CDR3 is TGTGCCAGCAGCACCCCGTTAGTACATGTGGGACCAACGAACACCGGGGAGCTGTTTTTT. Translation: CASSTPLVHVGPTNTGELFF.

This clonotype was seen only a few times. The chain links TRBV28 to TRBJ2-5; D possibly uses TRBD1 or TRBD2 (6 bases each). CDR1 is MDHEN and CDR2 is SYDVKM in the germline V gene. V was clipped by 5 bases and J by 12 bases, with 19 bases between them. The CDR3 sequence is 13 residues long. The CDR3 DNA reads TGTGCCAGCAGTCCCACGGGGGCTGGGGAAGAGTACTTC. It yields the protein CASSPTGAGEEYF.

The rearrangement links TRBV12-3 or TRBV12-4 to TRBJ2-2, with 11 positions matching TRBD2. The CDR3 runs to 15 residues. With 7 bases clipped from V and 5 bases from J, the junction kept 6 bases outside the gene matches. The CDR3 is CASTPWTSGTGELFF. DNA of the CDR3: TGTGCCAGCACCCCTTGGACTAGCGGGACCGGGGAGCTGTTTTTT.

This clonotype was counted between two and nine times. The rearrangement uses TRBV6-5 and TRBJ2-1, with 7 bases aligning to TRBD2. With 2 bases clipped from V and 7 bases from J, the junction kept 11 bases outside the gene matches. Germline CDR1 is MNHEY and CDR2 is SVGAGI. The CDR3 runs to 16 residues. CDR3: CASSYGAGVWQNEQFF. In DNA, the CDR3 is TGTGCCAGCAGTTACGGGGCGGGGGTGTGGCAGAATGAGCAGTTCTTC.

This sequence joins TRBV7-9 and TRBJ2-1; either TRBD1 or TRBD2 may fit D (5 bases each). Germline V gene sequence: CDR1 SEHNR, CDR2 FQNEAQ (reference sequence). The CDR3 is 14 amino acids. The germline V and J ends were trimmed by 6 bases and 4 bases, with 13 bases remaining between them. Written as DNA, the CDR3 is TGTGCCAGCAGTTTCCGGGACGAATACAATGAGCAGTTCTTC. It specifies CASSFRDEYNEQFF.

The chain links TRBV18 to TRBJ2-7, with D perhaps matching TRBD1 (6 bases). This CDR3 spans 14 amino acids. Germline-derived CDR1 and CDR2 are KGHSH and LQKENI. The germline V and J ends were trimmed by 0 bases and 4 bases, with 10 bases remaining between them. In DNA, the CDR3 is TGTGCCAGCTCACCACCGTCCGGACAGTACGAGCAGTACTTC. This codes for CASSPPSGQYEQYF.

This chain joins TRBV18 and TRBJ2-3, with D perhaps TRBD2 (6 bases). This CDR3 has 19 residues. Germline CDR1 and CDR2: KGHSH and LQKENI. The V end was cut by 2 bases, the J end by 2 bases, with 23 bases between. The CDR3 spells CASSPRLVTGGSPTDTQYF. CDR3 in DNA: TGTGCCAGCTCACCAAGGCTGGTAACCGGGGGATCACCCACAGATACGCAGTATTTT.

CDR3 sequence reads: CASELLRQDTDTQYF. The CDR3 region has the DNA TGTGCCAGTGAGCTACTGCGACAGGACACAGATACGCAGTATTTT. This rearrangement joins TRBV2 to TRBJ2-3; D may be TRBD1 (6 bases). The CDR3 is 15 amino acids. Germline CDR1 SNHLY, CDR2 FYNNEI. V was clipped by 9 bases and J by 2 bases, with 18 bases between them.

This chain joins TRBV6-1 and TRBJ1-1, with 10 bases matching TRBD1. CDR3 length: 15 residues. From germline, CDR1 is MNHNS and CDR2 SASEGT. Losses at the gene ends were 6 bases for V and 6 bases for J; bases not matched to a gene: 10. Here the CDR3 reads CASRGVTGGGSEAFF. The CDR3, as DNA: TGTGCCAGCAGGGGGGTGACAGGGGGCGGTTCTGAAGCTTTCTTT.

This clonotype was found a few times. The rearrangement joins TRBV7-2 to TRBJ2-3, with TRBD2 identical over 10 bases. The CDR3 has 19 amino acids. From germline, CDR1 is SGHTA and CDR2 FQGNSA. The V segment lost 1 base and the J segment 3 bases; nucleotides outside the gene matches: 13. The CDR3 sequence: CASSLGLAGARFRTDTQYF. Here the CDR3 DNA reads TGTGCCAGCAGCTTAGGGCTAGCGGGGGCCCGTTTCCGTACAGATACGCAGTATTTT.

CDR3 protein: CAAQDSYGYTF. The CDR3 nucleotides read TGTGCCGCCCAGGATTCCTATGGCTACACCTTC. The chain couples TRBV6-2 or TRBV6-3 to TRBJ1-2; D gene uncertain. The CDR3 contains 11 residues. Trimming took off 11 bases at V and 4 bases at J, with 11 bases between the two ends. Germline CDR1 is MNHEY and CDR2 is SVGEGT.

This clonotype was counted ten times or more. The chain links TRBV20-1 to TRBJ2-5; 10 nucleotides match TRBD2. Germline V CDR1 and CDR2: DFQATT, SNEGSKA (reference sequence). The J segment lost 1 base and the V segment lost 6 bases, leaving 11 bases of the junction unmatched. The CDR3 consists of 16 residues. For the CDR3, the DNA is TGCAGTGCGGGAACCTTTAGCGGGGGGCCCCAAGAGACCCAGTACTTC. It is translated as CSAGTFSGGPQETQYF.